These 2 T cell receptor beta chains were sequenced from one sample in a study of cytomegalovirus exposure and HLA in healthy donors. The PCR ran on 60 Vbeta and 13 Jbeta primers. Repertoires were generated with immunoSEQ multiplex PCR, while TCRdb's copy carries only in-frame clones and drops some. The sample records about 160,000 clones, over 65% being singletons. Sequencing input: PBMCs. The source is a woman aged 40 to 55 in good health and CMV-seronegative.

V is TRBV10-3 and J is TRBJ1-2; 9 bases fit TRBD1. Trimming took 8 bases from V and 5 from J; bases not matched to a gene: 6. The CDR3 runs to 13 residues. Germline-derived CDR1 and CDR2 are ENHRY and SYGVKD. CDR3 coding DNA: TGTGCCATCGGGACAGGGAAGACGTATGGCTACACCTTC. Its protein is CAIGTGKTYGYTF.

V gene TRBV6-5 combines with J gene TRBJ1-2; a possible D gene is TRBD1 (5 bases). The length of the CDR3 is 15 residues. Trimming left V 0 bases short and J 2 bases short, with 10 bases between. Germline CDR1 is MNHEY and CDR2 is SVGAGI. The CDR3 sequence is CASSYSPRGNYGYTF. The CDR3 DNA follows: TGTGCCAGCAGTTACTCGCCGCGGGGCAACTATGGCTACACCTTC.